A single sample gave rise to the 6 T cell receptor beta chains below, sequenced in a study of T cells in women clearing cervical HPV infection. Sequencing was performed with immunoSEQ multiplex PCR; in TCRdb, only in-frame clones are kept and a portion is missing. This sample contains 25,000 to 35,000 clones. The sample taken for sequencing was blood buffy coat. The receptors stem from a woman aged 18 to 69 with a cervical HPV16 infection that either progressed to CIN3+ or cleared (not recorded which).

In the case of this clone: From the germline J gene comes the end of the CDR3, since the read stops 3 residues before it. The chain has TRBV7-9 and TRBJ2-2; 7 nucleotides match TRBD1. CDR1 SEHNR and CDR2 FQNEAQ come from the germline V gene (reference sequence). The CDR3 has 15 residues. CDR3 DNA, as far as it was read: TGTGCCAGCAGCCTCAGACAGGGAATTAATGAAAAG. This encodes CASSLRQGINEK. The full CDR3 sequence reads CASSLRQGINEKLFF.

For this clone: The read halts 3 residues ahead of the CDR3 end, with the missing end drawn from the germline J gene. The chain joins TRBV7-6 to TRBJ1-1; maybe TRBD1 (6 bases). Germline V lookup: CDR1 SGHVS, CDR2 FNYEAQ. The CDR3 extends over 15 amino acids. V gave up 5 bases and J gave up 3 bases, with 16 bases separating them. The CDR3 is CASSQKGGGYTEAFF. The CDR3 DNA, read in part, is TGTGCCAGCAGCCAAAAGGGAGGGGGATACACTGAA.

For this clone: The read terminates 3 residues before the CDR3 end, so the remaining end is supplied by the germline J gene. J is TRBJ1-4 and V is TRBV13, with TRBD1 matching over 8 bases. Losses at the gene ends were 3 bases for V and 0 bases for J; bases not matched to a gene: 15. The CDR3 runs 20 residues. Germline loops: CDR1 PRHDT, CDR2 FYEKMQ (reference sequence). CDR3 amino acids: CASSFRDWDRTLATNEKLFF. The part of the CDR3 DNA that was read is TGTGCCAGCAGCTTCCGGGACTGGGACAGGACGTTAGCAACTAATGAAAAA.

Concerning this clone itself: The read ends 3 residues early relative to the CDR3; the germline J gene fills the gap. This chain joins TRBV13 and TRBJ2-7; no clear D. This CDR3 has 14 residues. V lost 4 bases to trimming and J lost 1 base, with 11 bases between them. Per germline, CDR1 PRHDT and CDR2 FYEKMQ (reference sequence). CDR3 amino acids: CASSSHAVSYEQYF. The CDR3 bases that were read are TGTGCCAGCAGCTCACATGCGGTGTCCTACGAG.

Concerning this clone itself: The CDR3 is cut off 3 residues early in the read; its end comes from the germline J gene. The chain combines TRBV30 with TRBJ1-4, with TRBD1 matching over 8 bases. After removal of 4 bases from V and 0 bases from J, the junction contained 7 bases not matched to a gene. In germline, CDR1 is GTSNPN, CDR2 SVGIG (reference sequence). The CDR3 is made up of 16 amino acids. The DNA read from the CDR3 is TGTGCCTGGAATTCCGGGACAGGCCCAACTAATGAAAAA. It codes for CAWNSGTGPTNEK. The CDR3, in full, reads CAWNSGTGPTNEKLFF.

Regarding this clone: The sequence runs out 3 residues before the end of the CDR3; the remainder is reconstructed from the germline J gene. This chain links TRBV19 with TRBJ2-2, with 12 bases matching TRBD2. CDR3 length: 19 residues. Germline V gene data show CDR1 as LNHDA and CDR2 as SQIVND (reference sequence). Trimming took 4 bases from V and 5 from J; bases not matched to a gene: 14. The CDR3 loop is CASSRGTSSGRASTGELFF. The CDR3 DNA, read in part, is TGTGCCAGTAGTAGGGGTACCTCTAGCGGGAGGGCCTCAACCGGGGAG.